The 10 T cell receptor beta chains in this list originate from one sample, sequenced in a study of PD-L1 blockade in urothelial cancer. Produced via immunoSEQ multiplex PCR; TCRdb's table is partial and in-frame only. The sample holds tens of thousands of clones, around three quarters seen once. The specimen was PBMCs, collected around atezolizumab (anti-PD-L1) treatment. All receptors come from an older man with urothelial cancer.

The chain has TRBV11-2 and TRBJ2-5, with TRBD2 matching 7 bases. The CDR3 spans 15 residues. J lost 2 bases, V lost 5 bases, and 8 bases had no gene match. Germline assignment: CDR1 SGHAT and CDR2 FQNNGV. DNA for the CDR3: TGTGCCAGCAGCCCCCGCCGGCGGGAGCAAGAGACCCAGTACTTC. It translates to CASSPRRREQETQYF.

This clone has a handful of counts. This chain connects TRBV6-1 to TRBJ1-2; possibly TRBD1 for D (5 bases). The CDR3 totals 13 residues. Trimming pared 3 bases from V and 8 bases from J, leaving 13 bases between. Germline V gene sequence: CDR1 MNHNS, CDR2 SASEGT. CDR3 bases: TGTGCCAGCAGTGACACGGACATGGGCGGCTACACCTTC. It codes for CASSDTDMGGYTF.

The V gene is TRBV28, the J gene TRBJ2-4; TRBD2 might be the D (5 bases). Germline V gene data show CDR1 as MDHEN and CDR2 as SYDVKM. The CDR3 extends over 17 amino acids. The V gene lost 8 bases and the J gene lost 0 bases, with 20 bases spanning the gap. The CDR3 DNA sequence: TGTGCCAGCGTTGGACGGCCCTGGAGGAAAGCCAAAAACATTCAGTACTTC. Translated, it gives CASVGRPWRKAKNIQYF. Based on the CDR3 plus reference TRBV28 and TRBJ2-4, the full variable domain is DVKVTQSSRYLVKRTGEKVFLECVQDMDHENMFWYRQDPGLGLRLIYFSYDVKMKEKGDIPEGYSVSREKKERFSLILESASTNQTSMYLCASVGRPWRKAKNIQYFGAGTRLSVL.

This clone was found a few times. The chain recombines TRBV28 with TRBJ1-2; 7 bases line up with TRBD1. J gave up 4 bases and V 2 bases, and 4 bases lay outside the gene matches. Germline V gene data show CDR1 as MDHEN and CDR2 as SYDVKM. There are 14 residues in the CDR3. The CDR3 reads CASSLGDRAYGYTF. CDR3 coding DNA: TGTGCCAGCAGTTTAGGCGACAGGGCCTATGGCTACACCTTC.

The chain couples TRBV6-1 to TRBJ1-2, with 7 bases lining up with TRBD1. The V segment lost 7 bases and the J segment 4 bases; nucleotides outside the gene matches: 9. This CDR3 has 14 residues. Germline V gene sequence: CDR1 MNHNS, CDR2 SASEGT. For the CDR3, the DNA is TGTGCCAGCAAAGGGGCAGGGGGGACCTATGGCTACACCTTC. Protein product: CASKGAGGTYGYTF.

This clone appeared a few times. This chain connects TRBV6-1 to TRBJ2-7, with TRBD2 matching over 11 bases. Germline CDR1 and CDR2: MNHNS and SASEGT. V shed 10 bases and J 4 bases; nucleotides not matched to a gene: 12. The CDR3 has 15 residues. DNA of the CDR3: TGTGCCATCTCCTCTACCGGGACTAGCGGTTACGAGCAGTACTTC. Translated: CAISSTGTSGYEQYF.

V is TRBV5-8 and J is TRBJ2-3; tentatively, D is TRBD1 (7 bases). The germline gives CDR1 SGHTS, CDR2 YDEGEE. The V gene lost 2 bases and the J gene lost 1 base, with 20 bases spanning the gap. The CDR3 is 18 residues long. The CDR3 DNA follows: TGTGCCAGCAGCTTCTCCTCGATGGAGGGGGCCCGCACAGATACGCAGTATTTT. As protein: CASSFSSMEGARTDTQYF.

The chain uses TRBV7-9 and TRBJ2-2, with D maybe TRBD1 (6 bases). Germline-derived CDR1 and CDR2 are SEHNR and FQNEAQ (reference sequence). The CDR3 runs to 16 residues. Trimming shortened V by 5 bases and J by 0 bases, and 13 bases separated the two germline ends. CDR3 loop: CASSTQGTTNTGELFF. The DNA of the CDR3 is TGTGCCAGCAGCACTCAGGGGACGACGAACACCGGGGAGCTGTTTTTT.

V gene TRBV6-5 combines with J gene TRBJ2-5; D might be TRBD1 (6 bases). Germline V gene lookup returns CDR1 MNHEY and CDR2 SVGAGI. V gave up 7 bases and J gave up 5 bases, with 20 bases separating them. The length of the CDR3 is 15 residues. CDR3 sequence: CASTTGWGGGETQYF. The CDR3 DNA reads TGTGCCAGCACCACAGGGTGGGGCGGCGGGGAGACCCAGTACTTC.

The rearrangement joins TRBV21-1 to TRBJ1-2; the D segment call TRBD1 is taken from the table without a DNA check. TRBV21-1 is marked as a pseudogene. The CDR3 loop spans 15 amino acids. CDR3 coding DNA: TGTGCCAGCAGGAATATGCTACAGAAAGACCTATGGCTACACTTC. It translates to CASRNMLQKDLWLHF.